These 9 T cell receptor beta chains were all obtained from the same sample, sequenced in a study of shared clonotypes between healthy human individuals. Only in-frame clones appear in the TCRdb table, and some are missing; sequencing was by immunoSEQ multiplex PCR. The data hold some 980,000 clones, with about 80% observed a single time. Material for sequencing was memory CD4+ T cells sorted from blood. Subset described: CD45RA-negative fraction. Source of these receptors: a man aged 18-30 years in good health.

This clone has just a few counts. This rearrangement joins TRBV6-1 to TRBJ1-3; possible D gene TRBD1, 6 bases. Trimming removed 0 bases from V and 14 bases from J, with 17 bases in between. The CDR3 totals 14 residues. Germline CDR1 reads MNHNS; CDR2 reads SASEGT. The DNA of the CDR3 is TGTGCCAGCAGTGAAGCGCGGGGAAGGGGGGCCGTATATTTT. It codes for CASSEARGRGAVYF.

The rearrangement links TRBV6-5 to TRBJ2-1; 9 bases match TRBD2. Germline lookup yields CDR1 MNHEY and CDR2 SVGAGI. The junction had 11 bases not matched to a gene; V was cut back by 6 bases and J by 8 bases. CDR3 length: 15 residues. CDR3 region: CASSLEPGLAYEQFF. The CDR3 coding sequence is TGTGCCAGCAGCCTTGAGCCGGGACTAGCATATGAGCAGTTCTTC.

This clone appeared a few times. The V gene is TRBV2, the J gene TRBJ1-5; 8 positions match TRBD1. Trimming removed 9 bases from V and 2 bases from J; junction bases left unmatched: 12. Germline CDR1 and CDR2: SNHLY and FYNNEI. The CDR3 consists of 16 residues. The CDR3: CASTGGSSLGNQPQHF. The CDR3 DNA reads as TGTGCCAGTACAGGGGGGTCCAGCTTGGGCAATCAGCCCCAGCATTTT. The full variable domain, rest sourced from reference TRBV2 and TRBJ1-5, is EPEVTQTPSHQVTQMGQEVILRCVPISNHLYFYWYRQILGQKVEFLVSFYNNEISEKSEIFDDQFSVERPDGSNFTLKIRSTKLEDSAMYFCASTGGSSLGNQPQHFGDGTRLSIL.

V usage is TRBV7-2 and J usage is TRBJ1-1; weak D call: TRBD1 (5 bases). V was pared by 5 bases and J by 1 base, with 8 bases between. The CDR3 consists of 13 residues. Germline CDR1 SGHTA, CDR2 FQGNSA. CDR3 in DNA: TGTGCCAGCAGCGGGGCCCCGAACACTGAAGCTTTCTTT. It encodes CASSGAPNTEAFF.

This clone was seen ten or more times. V is TRBV7-2 and J is TRBJ2-2; 7 bases fit TRBD2. With V trimmed by 4 bases and J by 4 bases, 9 bases remained unmatched. Germline CDR1 reads SGHTA; CDR2 reads FQGNSA. The CDR3 runs 16 residues. As DNA, the CDR3 is TGTGCCAGCAGCTCCGATGGGACTAACCCCACCGGGGAGCTGTTTTTT. Its translation is CASSSDGTNPTGELFF.

The chain joins TRBV19 to TRBJ1-4, with a possible D match to TRBD1 (5 bases). This CDR3 is 14 amino acids long. V lost 6 bases and J 7 bases, leaving 15 bases between the germline ends. Germline values: CDR1 LNHDA, CDR2 SQIVND (reference sequence). CDR3 coding DNA: TGTGCCAGTAGCCCAGGGTGGTCAGGTGAAAAACTGTTTTTT. Protein sequence: CASSPGWSGEKLFF. Complete variable domain (other parts from reference TRBV19 and TRBJ1-4): DGGITQSPKYLFRKEGQNVTLSCEQNLNHDAMYWYRQDPGQGLRLIYYSQIVNDFQKGDIAEGYSVSREKKESFPLTVTSAQKNPTAFYLCASSPGWSGEKLFFGSGTQLSVL.

V gene TRBV5-1 combines with J gene TRBJ2-2; 7 bases line up with TRBD1. The CDR3 loop spans 15 amino acids. In germline, CDR1 is SGHRS, CDR2 YFSETQ. Losses at the gene ends were 4 bases for V and 0 bases for J; bases not matched to a gene: 3. CDR3 protein: CASSQDRPNTGELFF. CDR3 nucleotide sequence: TGCGCCAGCAGCCAGGACAGGCCGAACACCGGGGAGCTGTTTTTT. Based on the CDR3 plus reference TRBV5-1 and TRBJ2-2, the full variable domain is KAGVTQTPRYLIKTRGQQVTLSCSPISGHRSVSWYQQTPGQGLQFLFEYFSETQRNKGNFPGRFSGRQFSNSRSEMNVSTLELGDSALYLCASSQDRPNTGELFFGEGSRLTVL.

This clone has a handful of counts. The gene calls are TRBV10-3 and TRBJ1-3, with D unresolved. CDR1 is ENHRY and CDR2 is SYGVKD in the germline V gene. The CDR3 runs to 13 residues. The V end lost 7 bases, the J end lost 0 bases, and 7 bases lay between the germline ends. Here the CDR3 reads CAITPSSGNTIYF. The DNA of the CDR3 is TGTGCCATCACCCCCAGCTCTGGAAACACCATATATTTT.

The rearrangement links TRBV19 to TRBJ1-4; possible D gene TRBD1, 5 bases. Trimming removed 6 bases at V and 2 bases at J, with 13 bases between. Germline assignment: CDR1 LNHDA and CDR2 SQIVND (reference sequence). There are 15 residues in the CDR3. The CDR3 protein is CASSFRVHTNEKLFF. The CDR3 nucleotides read TGTGCCAGTAGCTTCAGGGTGCACACTAATGAAAAACTGTTTTTT.